A selection of T cell receptor beta chains follows, all from one sample in a study of CD4 T cells in relation to SARS-CoV-2 and coronaviruses. TCRdb's copy holds only in-frame clones and misses some; the assay was immunoSEQ multiplex PCR. The sample yields roughly 71,000 clones, over 70% seen once. The sample taken for sequencing was memory CD4+ T cells from PBMCs. All receptors derive from a human donor in good health. Each CDR3 is given with its conserved first and last residue. A D gene is named only where the DNA matches it firmly. The size field is filled for only some rows; it gives once, few, many or a size class.

size,J,V,D,CDR3,DNA
-,TRBJ2-7,TRBV2,-,CASREDGTYEQYF,TGTGCCAGCAGGGAGGACGGGACCTACGAGCAGTACTTC
-,TRBJ1-6,TRBV20-1,-,CSAEPEDTQAF,TGCAGTGCTGAACCGGAGGACACACAGGCCTTT
-,TRBJ2-7,TRBV7-9,TRBD1,CASSLWGQGGMDEQYF,TGTGCCAGCAGCTTATGGGGACAGGGCGGAATGGACGAGCAGTACTTC
once,TRBJ2-1,TRBV7-9,TRBD2,CASSESGTGYNEQFF,TGTGCCAGCAGCGAGAGCGGGACCGGCTACAATGAGCAGTTCTTC
-,TRBJ2-1,TRBV13,TRBD2,CASSVRLAGGNEQFF,TGTGCCAGCAGCGTCCGACTAGCGGGAGGGAATGAGCAGTTCTTC
-,TRBJ2-7,TRBV15,TRBD1,CATSRAPGGSYEQYF,TGTGCCACCAGCAGAGCCCCAGGGGGATCCTACGAGCAGTACTTC
-,TRBJ2-3,TRBV10-3,TRBD2,CAIRGTSGGAGDTQYF,TGTGCCATCAGAGGGACTAGCGGGGGGGCCGGAGATACGCAGTATTTT
-,TRBJ2-2,TRBV9,-,CASSVDSMAGELFF,TGTGCCAGCAGCGTAGATTCGATGGCCGGGGAGCTGTTTTTT
-,TRBJ1-4,TRBV5-6,-,CASSLARGIEKLFF,TGTGCCAGCAGCTTGGCCAGGGGCATTGAAAAACTGTTTTTT
-,TRBJ2-7,TRBV29-1,-,CSVKVAALLYEQYF,TGCAGCGTTAAAGTTGCAGCACTTCTTTACGAGCAGTACTTC
-,TRBJ1-1,TRBV14,-,CASSLILNTEAFF,TGTGCCAGCAGCCTTATATTGAACACTGAAGCTTTCTTT
-,TRBJ2-4,TRBV2,-,CASSALGFDIQYF,TGTGCCAGCAGCGCCCTGGGTTTTGACATTCAGTACTTC
-,TRBJ2-5,TRBV10-3,TRBD1,CAISATTRQGAETQYF,TGTGCCATCAGTGCCACCACTCGGCAGGGGGCAGAGACCCAGTACTTC
-,TRBJ1-1,TRBV30,-,CASTSVMTEAFF,TGTGCCTCTACGTCAGTGATGACTGAAGCTTTCTTT
-,TRBJ1-1,TRBV21-1,-,CASHGRTEAFF,TGTGCCAGCCATGGACGAACCGAAGCTTTCTTT
-,TRBJ2-5,TRBV18,-,CASSPRGSGGTETQYF,TGTGCCAGCTCACCACGGGGGTCCGGGGGCACAGAGACCCAGTACTTC
-,TRBJ2-1,TRBV7-8,TRBD2,CASSLGLAAMWQFF,TGTGCCAGCAGCTTGGGACTAGCGGCTATGTGGCAGTTCTTC
-,TRBJ1-1,TRBV7-3,-,CASSLYGNTEAFF,TGTGCCAGCAGCTTATACGGGAACACTGAAGCTTTCTTT
once,TRBJ2-5,TRBV9,TRBD1,CASSVGRGQRETQYF,TGTGCCAGCAGCGTAGGCAGGGGGCAACGAGAGACCCAGTACTTC
few,TRBJ1-2,TRBV7-2,TRBD1,CASRLSGTGSDGYTF,TGTGCCAGCAGGCTTAGCGGGACAGGGTCTGATGGCTACACCTTC
-,TRBJ1-5,TRBV19,-,CASSIWGLGQPQHF,TGTGCCAGTAGTATCTGGGGGCTGGGGCAGCCCCAGCATTTT
-,TRBJ2-7,TRBV5-1,-,CASSSDSHEQYF,TGCGCCAGCAGCTCGGACAGCCACGAGCAGTACTTC